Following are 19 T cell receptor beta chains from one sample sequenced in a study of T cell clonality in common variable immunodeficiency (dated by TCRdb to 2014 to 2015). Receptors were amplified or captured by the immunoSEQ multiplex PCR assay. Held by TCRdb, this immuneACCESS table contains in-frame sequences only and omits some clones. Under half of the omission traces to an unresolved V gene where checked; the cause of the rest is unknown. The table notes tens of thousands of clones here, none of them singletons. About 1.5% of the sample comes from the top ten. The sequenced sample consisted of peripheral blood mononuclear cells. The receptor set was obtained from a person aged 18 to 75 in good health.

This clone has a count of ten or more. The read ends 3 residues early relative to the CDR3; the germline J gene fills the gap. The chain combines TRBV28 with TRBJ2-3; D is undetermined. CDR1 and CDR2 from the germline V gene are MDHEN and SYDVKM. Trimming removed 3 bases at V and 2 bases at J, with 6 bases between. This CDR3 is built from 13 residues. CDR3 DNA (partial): TGTGCCAGCAGTTTCCCTCCCACAGATACG. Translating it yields CASSFPPTDT. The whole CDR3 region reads CASSFPPTDTQYF. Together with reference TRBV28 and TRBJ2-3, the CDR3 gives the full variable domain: DVKVTQSSRYLVKRTGEKVFLECVQDMDHENMFWYRQDPGLGLRLIYFSYDVKMKEKGDIPEGYSVSREKKERFSLILESASTNQTSMYLCASSFPPTDTQYFGPGTRLTVL.

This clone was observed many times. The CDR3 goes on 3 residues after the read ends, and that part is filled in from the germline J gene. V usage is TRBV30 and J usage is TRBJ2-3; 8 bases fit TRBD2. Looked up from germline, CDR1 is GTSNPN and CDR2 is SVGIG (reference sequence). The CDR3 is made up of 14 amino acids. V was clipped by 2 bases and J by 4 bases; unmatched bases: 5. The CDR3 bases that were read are TGTGCCTGGAGTACCGGGACTAGTGCAGATACG. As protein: CAWSTGTSADT. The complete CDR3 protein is CAWSTGTSADTQYF. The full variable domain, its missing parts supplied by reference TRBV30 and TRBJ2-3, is SQTIHQWPATLVQPVGSPLSLECTVEGTSNPNLYWYRQAAGRGLQLLFYSVGIGQISSEVPQNLSASRPQDRQFILSSKKLLLSDSGFYLCAWSTGTSADTQYFGPGTRLTVL.

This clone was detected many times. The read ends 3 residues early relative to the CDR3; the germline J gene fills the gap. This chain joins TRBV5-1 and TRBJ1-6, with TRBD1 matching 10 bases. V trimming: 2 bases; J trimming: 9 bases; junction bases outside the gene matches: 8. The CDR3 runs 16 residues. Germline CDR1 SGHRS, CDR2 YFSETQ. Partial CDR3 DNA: TGCGCCAGCAGCTTTGGTGCGACAGGGGGCTCTTCACCC. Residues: CASSFGATGGSSP. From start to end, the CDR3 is CASSFGATGGSSPLHF.

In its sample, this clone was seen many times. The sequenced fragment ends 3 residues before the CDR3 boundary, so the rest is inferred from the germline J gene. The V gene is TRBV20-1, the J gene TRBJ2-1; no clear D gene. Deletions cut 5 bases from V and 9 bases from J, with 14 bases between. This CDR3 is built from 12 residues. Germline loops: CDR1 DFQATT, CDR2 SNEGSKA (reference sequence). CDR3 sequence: CSALSAWSEQFF. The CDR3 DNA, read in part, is TGCAGTGCTCTCAGCGCGTGGTCTGAG.

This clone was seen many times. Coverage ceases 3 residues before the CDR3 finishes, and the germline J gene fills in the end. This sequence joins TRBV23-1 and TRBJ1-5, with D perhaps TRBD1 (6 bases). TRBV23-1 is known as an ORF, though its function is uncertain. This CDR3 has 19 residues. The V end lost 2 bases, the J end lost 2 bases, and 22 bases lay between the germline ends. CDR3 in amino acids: CASSQPPTGMAWCNQPQHF. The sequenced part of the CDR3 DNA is TGCGCCAGCAGTCAACCCCCTACAGGGATGGCCTGGTGCAATCAGCCC.

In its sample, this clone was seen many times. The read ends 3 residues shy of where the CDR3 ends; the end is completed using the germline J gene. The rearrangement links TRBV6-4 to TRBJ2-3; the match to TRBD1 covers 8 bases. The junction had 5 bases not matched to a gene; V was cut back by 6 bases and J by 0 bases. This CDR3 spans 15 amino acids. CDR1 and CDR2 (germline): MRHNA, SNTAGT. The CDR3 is CASSKTGVSTDTQYF. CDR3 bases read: TGTGCCAGCAGCAAGACAGGGGTTAGCACAGATACG.

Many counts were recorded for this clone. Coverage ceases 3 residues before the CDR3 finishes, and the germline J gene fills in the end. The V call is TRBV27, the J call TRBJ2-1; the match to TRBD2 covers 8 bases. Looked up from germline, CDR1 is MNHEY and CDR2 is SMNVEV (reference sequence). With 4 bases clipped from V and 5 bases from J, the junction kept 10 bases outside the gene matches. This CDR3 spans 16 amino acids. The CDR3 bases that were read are TGTGCCAGCAGTTCCCTGGGAATAGCGGGACACAATGAG. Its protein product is CASSSLGIAGHNE. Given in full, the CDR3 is CASSSLGIAGHNEQFF.

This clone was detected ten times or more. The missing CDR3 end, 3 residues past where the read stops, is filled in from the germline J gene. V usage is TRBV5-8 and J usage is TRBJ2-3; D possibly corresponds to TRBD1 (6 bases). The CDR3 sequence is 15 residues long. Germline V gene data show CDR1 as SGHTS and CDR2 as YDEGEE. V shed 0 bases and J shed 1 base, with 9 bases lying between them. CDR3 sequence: CASSLGRGRTDTQYF. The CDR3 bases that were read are TGTGCCAGCAGCTTGGGCAGGGGTCGCACAGATACG.

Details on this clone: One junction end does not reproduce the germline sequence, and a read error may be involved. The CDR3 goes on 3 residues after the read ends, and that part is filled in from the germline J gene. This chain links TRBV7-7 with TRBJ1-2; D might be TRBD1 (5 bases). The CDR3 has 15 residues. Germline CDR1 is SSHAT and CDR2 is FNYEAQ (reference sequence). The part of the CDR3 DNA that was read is TGTGCTAGCAGCACCCGACAGCCTACTAATTATGGC. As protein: CASSTRQPTNYG. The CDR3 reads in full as CASSTRQPTNYGYTF.

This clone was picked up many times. The part of the CDR3 DNA that was read is TGTGCCATCAGTGAGGACAGTACAACG. It translates to CAISEDSTT. The entire CDR3 is CAISEDSTTQYF. The chain employs TRBV10-3 and TRBJ2-3, with a possible D match to TRBD1 (5 bases). The read comes to an end 3 residues before the CDR3 does, leaving the germline J gene to fill in the end. The CDR3 extends over 12 amino acids. Per germline, CDR1 ENHRY and CDR2 SYGVKD.

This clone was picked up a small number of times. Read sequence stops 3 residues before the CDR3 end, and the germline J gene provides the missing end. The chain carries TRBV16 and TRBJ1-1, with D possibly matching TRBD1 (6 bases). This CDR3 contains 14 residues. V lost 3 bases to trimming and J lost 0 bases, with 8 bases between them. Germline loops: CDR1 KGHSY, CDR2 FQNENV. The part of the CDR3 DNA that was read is TGTGCCAGCAGCCAGGGGGCTATGAACACTGAA. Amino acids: CASSQGAMNTE. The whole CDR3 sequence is CASSQGAMNTEAFF.

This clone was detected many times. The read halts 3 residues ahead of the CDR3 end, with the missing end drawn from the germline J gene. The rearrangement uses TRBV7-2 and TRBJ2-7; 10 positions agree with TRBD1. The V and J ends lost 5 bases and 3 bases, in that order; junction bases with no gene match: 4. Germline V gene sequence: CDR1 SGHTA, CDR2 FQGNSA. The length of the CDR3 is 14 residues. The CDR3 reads CASSEGQGVYEQYF. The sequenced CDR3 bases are TGTGCCAGCAGCGAAGGACAGGGGGTCTACGAG. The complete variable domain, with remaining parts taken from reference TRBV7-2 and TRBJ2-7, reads GAGVSQSPSNKVTEKGKDVELRCDPISGHTALYWYRQSLGQGLEFLIYFQGNSAPDKSGLPSDRFSAERTGGSVSTLTIQRTQQEDSAVYLCASSEGQGVYEQYFGPGTRLTVT.

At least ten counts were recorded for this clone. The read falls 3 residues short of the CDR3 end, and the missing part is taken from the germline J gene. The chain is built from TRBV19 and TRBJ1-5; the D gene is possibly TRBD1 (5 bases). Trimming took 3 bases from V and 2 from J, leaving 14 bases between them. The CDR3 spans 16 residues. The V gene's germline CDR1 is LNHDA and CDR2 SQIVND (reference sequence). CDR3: CASSMVRGSGNQPQHF. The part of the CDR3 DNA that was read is TGTGCCAGTAGTATGGTGAGGGGCTCAGGCAATCAGCCC.

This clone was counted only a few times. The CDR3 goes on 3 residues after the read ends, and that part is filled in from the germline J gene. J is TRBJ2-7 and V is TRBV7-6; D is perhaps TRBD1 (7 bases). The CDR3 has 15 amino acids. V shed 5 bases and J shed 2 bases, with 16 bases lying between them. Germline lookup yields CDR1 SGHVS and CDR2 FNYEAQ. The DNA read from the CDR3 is TGTGCCAGCAGCCTCGGAGGGGGCAAGGCCTACGAG. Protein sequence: CASSLGGGKAYE. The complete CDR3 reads CASSLGGGKAYEQYF.

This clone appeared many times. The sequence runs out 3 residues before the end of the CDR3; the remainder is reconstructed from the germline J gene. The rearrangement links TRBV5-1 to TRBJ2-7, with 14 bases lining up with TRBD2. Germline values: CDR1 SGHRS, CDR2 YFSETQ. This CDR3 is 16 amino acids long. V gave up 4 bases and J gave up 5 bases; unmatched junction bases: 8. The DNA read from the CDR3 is TGCGCCAGCAGCCGGGAGACTAGCGGGAGGGTTGACGAG. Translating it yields CASSRETSGRVDE. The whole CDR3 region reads CASSRETSGRVDEQYF.

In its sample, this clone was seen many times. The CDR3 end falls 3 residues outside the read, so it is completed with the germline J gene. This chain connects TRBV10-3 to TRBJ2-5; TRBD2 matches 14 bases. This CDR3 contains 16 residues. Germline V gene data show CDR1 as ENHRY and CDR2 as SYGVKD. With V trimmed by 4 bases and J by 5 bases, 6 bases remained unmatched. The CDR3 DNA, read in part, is TGTGCCATCAGTGCCACGACTAGCGGGAGGGGTGAGACC. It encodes CAISATTSGRGET. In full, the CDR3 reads CAISATTSGRGETQYF.

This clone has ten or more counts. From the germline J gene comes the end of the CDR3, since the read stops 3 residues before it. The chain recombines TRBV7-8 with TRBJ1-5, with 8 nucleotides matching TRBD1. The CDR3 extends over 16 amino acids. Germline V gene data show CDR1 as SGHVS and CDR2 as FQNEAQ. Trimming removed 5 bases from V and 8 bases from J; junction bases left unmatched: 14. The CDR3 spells CASSPGDRQGRKPQHF. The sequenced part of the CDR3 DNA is TGTGCCAGCAGCCCAGGGGACCGACAGGGGAGGAAGCCC.

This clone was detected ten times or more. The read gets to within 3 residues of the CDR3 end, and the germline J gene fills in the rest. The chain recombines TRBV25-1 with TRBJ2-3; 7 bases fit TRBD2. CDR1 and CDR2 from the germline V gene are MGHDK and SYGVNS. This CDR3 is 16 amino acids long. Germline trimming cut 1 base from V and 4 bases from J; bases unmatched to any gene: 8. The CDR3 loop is CASSELGGKGADTQYF. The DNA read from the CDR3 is TGTGCCAGCAGTGAATTGGGGGGGAAAGGCGCAGATACG.

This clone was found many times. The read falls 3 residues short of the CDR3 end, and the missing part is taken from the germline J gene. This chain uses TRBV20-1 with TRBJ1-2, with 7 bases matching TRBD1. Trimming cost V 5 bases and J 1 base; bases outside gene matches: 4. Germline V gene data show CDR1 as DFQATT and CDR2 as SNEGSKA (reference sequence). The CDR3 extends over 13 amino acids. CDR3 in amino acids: CSALDRLNYGYTF. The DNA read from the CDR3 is TGCAGTGCTTTGGACAGGCTTAACTATGGC.